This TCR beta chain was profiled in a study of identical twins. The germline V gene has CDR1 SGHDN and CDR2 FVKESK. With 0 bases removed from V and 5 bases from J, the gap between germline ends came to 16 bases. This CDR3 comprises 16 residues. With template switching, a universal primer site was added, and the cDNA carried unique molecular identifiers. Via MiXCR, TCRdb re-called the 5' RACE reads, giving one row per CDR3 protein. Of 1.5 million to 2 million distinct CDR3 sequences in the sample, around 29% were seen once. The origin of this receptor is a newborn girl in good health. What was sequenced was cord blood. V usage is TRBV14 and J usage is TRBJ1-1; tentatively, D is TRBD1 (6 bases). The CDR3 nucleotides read TGTGCCAGCAGCCAAGATGGGGGGGGCCGAAGAACTGAAGCTTTCTTT. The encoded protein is CASSQDGGGRRTEAFF.